The entry below gives a single T cell receptor (beta chain) sequence along with its context. Antigen unknown. This sample was included in a study of CD8+ T cells in alopecia areata. Study-level information: Treated patients were scored for severity by percent of scalp affected.

Specified treatment: oral pan-JAK inhibitor, 5-10 mg twice daily. TCR sequencing used cDNA made by reverse transcription of extracted RNA. Only in-frame clones appear in the TCRdb table, and some are missing; sequencing was by immunoSEQ multiplex PCR. Of 150,000 to 200,000 clones in the sample, around three fifths were seen once. Study-wide findings and caveats: An increase in clonality over normal scalp was evident in lesional scalp, especially alopecia totalis/universalis.

Germline-derived CDR1 and CDR2 are SNHLY and FYNNEI. Trimming stripped 7 bases from V and 2 bases from J, with 21 bases between. CDR3 length: 16 amino acids. The receptor's source is a human donor with alopecia areata. The chain recombines TRBV2 with TRBJ2-7; possible D gene TRBD2, 6 bases. Here the sequenced sample was CD4+ T cells sorted from blood, taken at week 4, from a patient treated with tofacitinib. The CDR3 reads CASMRGGLPGTYEQYF. CDR3 DNA: TGTGCCAGCATGCGGGGCGGACTCCCCGGGACCTACGAGCAGTACTTC.